This T cell receptor beta chain was identified during a study of Ad26.COV2.S vaccination and SARS-CoV-2 variants. Trimming took 5 bases from V and 0 from J, leaving 11 bases between them. CDR1 SGHTA and CDR2 FQGTGA come from the germline V gene. The CDR3 length is 15 residues. Treatment defined: around 19 received Ad26.COV2.S at low or high dose, single or two shots; five or six received placebo; per-sample allocation not given. Repertoires come from day 63 after the first vaccine or placebo injection. Profiling relied on immunoSEQ multiplex PCR, and the TCRdb table lists in-frame clones only, not all of them. The sample includes approximately 410,000 clones, over 75% of them seen just once.

This receptor was identified in a person aged 18-60 years who received the Ad26.COV2.S COVID-19 vaccine or a placebo. The chain has TRBV7-3 and TRBJ1-3; unclear D gene. The specimen was peripheral blood, collected in a trial of Ad26.COV2.S vaccine versus placebo. The CDR3 sequence: CASSPVGNSGNTIYF. In DNA, the CDR3 is TGTGCCAGCAGCCCGGTCGGGAACTCTGGAAACACCATATATTTT.